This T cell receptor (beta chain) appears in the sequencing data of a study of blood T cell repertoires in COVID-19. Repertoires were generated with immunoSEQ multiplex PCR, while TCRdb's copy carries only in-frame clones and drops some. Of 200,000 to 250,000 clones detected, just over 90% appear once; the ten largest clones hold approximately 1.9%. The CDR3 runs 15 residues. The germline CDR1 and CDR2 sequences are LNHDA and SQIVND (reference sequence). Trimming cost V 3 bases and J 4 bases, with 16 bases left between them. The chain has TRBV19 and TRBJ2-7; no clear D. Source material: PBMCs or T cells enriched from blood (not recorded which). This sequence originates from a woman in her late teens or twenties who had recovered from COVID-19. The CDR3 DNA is TGTGCCAGTAGTATCTCATGGCTGAGGAAGTACGAGCAGTACTTC. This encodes CASSISWLRKYEQYF.